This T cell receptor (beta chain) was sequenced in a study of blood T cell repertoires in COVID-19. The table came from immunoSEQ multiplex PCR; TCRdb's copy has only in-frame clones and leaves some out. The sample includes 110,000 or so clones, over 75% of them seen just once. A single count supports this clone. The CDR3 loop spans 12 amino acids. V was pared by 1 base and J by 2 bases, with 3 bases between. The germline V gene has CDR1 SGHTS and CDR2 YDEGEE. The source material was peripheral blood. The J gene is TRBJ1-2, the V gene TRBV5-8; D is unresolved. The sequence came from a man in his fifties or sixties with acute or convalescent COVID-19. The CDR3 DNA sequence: TGTGCCAGCAGCTTGTCGAACTATGGCTACACCTTC. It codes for CASSLSNYGYTF. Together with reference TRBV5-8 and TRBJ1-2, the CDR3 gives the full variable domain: EAGVTQSPTHLIKTRGQQATLRCSPISGHTSVYWYQQALGLGLQFLLWYDEGEERNRGNFPPRFSGRQFPNYSSELNVNALELEDSALYLCASSLSNYGYTFGSGTRLTVV.